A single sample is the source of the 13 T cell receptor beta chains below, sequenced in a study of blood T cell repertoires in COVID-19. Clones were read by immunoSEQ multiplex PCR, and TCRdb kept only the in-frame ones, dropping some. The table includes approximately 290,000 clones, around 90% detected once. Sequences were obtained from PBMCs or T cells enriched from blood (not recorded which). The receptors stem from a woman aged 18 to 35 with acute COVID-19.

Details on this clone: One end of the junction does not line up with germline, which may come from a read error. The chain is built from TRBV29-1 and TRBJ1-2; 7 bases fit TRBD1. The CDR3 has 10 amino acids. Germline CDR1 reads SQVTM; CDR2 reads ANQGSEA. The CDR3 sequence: CSAEQGSYTF. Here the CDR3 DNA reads TGCAGCGCTGAACAGGGGAGCTACACCTTC. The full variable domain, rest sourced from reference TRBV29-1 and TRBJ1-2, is SAVISQKPSRDICQRGTSLTIQCQVDSQVTMMFWYRQQPGQSLTLIATANQGSEATYESGFVIDKFPISRPNLTFSTLTVSNMSPEDSSIYLCSAEQGSYTFGSGTRLTVV.

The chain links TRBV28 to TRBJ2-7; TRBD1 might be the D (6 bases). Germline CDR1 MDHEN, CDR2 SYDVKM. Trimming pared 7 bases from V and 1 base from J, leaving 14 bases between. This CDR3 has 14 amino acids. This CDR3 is CASTHRDRSYEQYF. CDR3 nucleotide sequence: TGTGCCAGCACCCACAGGGATAGGTCCTACGAGCAGTACTTC.

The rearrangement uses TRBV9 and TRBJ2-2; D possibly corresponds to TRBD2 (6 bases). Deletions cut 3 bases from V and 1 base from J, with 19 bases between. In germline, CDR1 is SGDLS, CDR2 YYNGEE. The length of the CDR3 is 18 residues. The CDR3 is CASSASLLATLNTGELFF. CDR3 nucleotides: TGTGCCAGCAGCGCTTCCCTTCTAGCGACCCTGAACACCGGGGAGCTGTTTTTT.

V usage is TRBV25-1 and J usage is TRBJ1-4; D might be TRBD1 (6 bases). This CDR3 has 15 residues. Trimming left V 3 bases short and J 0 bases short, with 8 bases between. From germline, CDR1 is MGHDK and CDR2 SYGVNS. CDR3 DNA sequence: TGTGCCAGCAGTGAGGACAGACCAACTAATGAAAAACTGTTTTTT. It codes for CASSEDRPTNEKLFF.

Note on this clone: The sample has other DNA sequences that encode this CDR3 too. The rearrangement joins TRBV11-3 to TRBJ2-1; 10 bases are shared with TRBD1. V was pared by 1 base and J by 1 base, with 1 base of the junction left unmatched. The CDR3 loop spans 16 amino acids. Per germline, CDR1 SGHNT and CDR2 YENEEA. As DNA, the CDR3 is TGTGCCAGCAGCTTAGGGACAGGGGGTTCCTACAATGAGCAGTTCTTC. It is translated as CASSLGTGGSYNEQFF. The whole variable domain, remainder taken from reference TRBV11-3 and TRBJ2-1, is EAGVVQSPRYKIIEKKQPVAFWCNPISGHNTLYWYLQNLGQGPELLIRYENEEAVDDSQLPKDRFSAERLKGVDSTLKIQPAELGDSAVYLCASSLGTGGSYNEQFFGPGTRLTVL.

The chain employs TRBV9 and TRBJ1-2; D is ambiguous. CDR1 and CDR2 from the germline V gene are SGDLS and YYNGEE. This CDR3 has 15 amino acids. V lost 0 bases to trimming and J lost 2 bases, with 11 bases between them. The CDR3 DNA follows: TGTGCCAGCAGCGTAGGGGAGGGCGCCAACTATGGCTACACCTTC. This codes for CASSVGEGANYGYTF.

As DNA, the CDR3 is TGTGCCAGCAGTTCTTTCTACGAGCAGTACTTC. Its protein is CASSSFYEQYF. The chain carries TRBV6-5 and TRBJ2-7, with no clear D. CDR3 size: 11 residues. Germline CDR1 MNHEY, CDR2 SVGAGI. Trimming removed 4 bases at V and 3 bases at J, with 4 bases between.

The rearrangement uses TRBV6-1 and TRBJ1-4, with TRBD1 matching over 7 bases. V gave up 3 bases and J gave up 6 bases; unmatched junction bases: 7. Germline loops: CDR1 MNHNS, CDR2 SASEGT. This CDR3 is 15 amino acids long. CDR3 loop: CASSDYRGADEKLFF. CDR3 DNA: TGTGCCAGCAGTGATTACAGGGGCGCGGATGAAAAACTGTTTTTT.

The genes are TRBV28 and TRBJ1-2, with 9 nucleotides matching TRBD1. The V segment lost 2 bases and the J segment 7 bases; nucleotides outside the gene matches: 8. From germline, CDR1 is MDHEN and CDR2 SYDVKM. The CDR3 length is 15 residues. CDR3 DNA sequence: TGTGCCAGCAGTTTACCGGGACAGGGACGTGGTGGCTACACCTTC. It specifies CASSLPGQGRGGYTF.

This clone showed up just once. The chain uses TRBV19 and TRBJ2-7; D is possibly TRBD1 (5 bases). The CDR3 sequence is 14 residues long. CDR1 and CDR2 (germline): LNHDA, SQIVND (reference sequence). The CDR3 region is CAPIGHIVDYEQYF. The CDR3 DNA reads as TGTGCGCCTATAGGACACATAGTAGACTACGAGCAGTACTTC.

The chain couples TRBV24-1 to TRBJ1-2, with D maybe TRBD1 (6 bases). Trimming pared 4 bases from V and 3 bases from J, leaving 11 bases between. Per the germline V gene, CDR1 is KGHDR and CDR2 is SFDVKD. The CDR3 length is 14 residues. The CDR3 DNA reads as TGTGCCACCAGTGACCTACAGGGAGACTATGGCTACACCTTC. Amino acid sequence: CATSDLQGDYGYTF.

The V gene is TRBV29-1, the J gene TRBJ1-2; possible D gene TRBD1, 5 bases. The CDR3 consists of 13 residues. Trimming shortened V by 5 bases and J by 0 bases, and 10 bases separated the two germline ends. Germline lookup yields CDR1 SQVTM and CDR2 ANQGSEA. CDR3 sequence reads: CSVPSTANYGYTF. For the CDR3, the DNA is TGCAGCGTTCCGTCGACAGCTAACTATGGCTACACCTTC. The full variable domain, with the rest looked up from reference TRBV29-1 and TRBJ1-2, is SAVISQKPSRDICQRGTSLTIQCQVDSQVTMMFWYRQQPGQSLTLIATANQGSEATYESGFVIDKFPISRPNLTFSTLTVSNMSPEDSSIYLCSVPSTANYGYTFGSGTRLTVV.

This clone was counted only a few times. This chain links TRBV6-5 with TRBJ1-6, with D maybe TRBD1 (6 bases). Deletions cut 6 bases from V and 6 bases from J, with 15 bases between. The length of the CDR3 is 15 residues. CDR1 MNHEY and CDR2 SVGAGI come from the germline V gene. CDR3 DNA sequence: TGTGCCAGCAGATCCCCGACAGGCCCTAATTCACCCCTCCACTTT. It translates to CASRSPTGPNSPLHF.